This TCR beta chain was captured by sequencing in a study of neoadjuvant nivolumab and ipilimumab in lung cancer. Whole-study findings and limits: Only two of four nivolumab-treated tumors gained richness and clonality by surgery.

Measured with immunoSEQ multiplex PCR; TCRdb has only the in-frame clones, and not every one. This table holds roughly 34,000 clones, around 90% found once. About this clone: Its cognate antigen is unknown.

This material consisted of peripheral blood, taken after neoadjuvant nivolumab, alone or with ipilimumab, at or shortly before surgery. This TCR derives from an adult with non-small cell lung cancer.

The CDR3 reads CASGTSGRVGQETQYF. CDR3 nucleotide sequence: TGTGCCAGCGGAACTAGCGGGCGCGTAGGGCAAGAGACCCAGTACTTC. This chain links TRBV7-8 with TRBJ2-5, with 9 bases lining up with TRBD2. Trimming at V came to 8 bases and at J to 2 bases, leaving 12 bases not matched to a gene. CDR3 size: 16 residues. Germline V gene lookup returns CDR1 SGHVS and CDR2 FQNEAQ.